This T cell receptor (beta chain) was sequenced for a study of spatial heterogeneity in lung cancer. From the 5' RACE reads, TCRdb called clonotypes with MiXCR, one entry per CDR3 protein. The sample contains roughly 11,000 distinct CDR3 sequences, roughly 3.5% of which appear only once. The germline CDR1 and CDR2 sequences are LGHNA and YNFKEQ. J lost 10 bases, V lost 4 bases, and 16 bases had no gene match. The CDR3 sequence is 17 residues long. The time point denotes: sample taken at primary tumor resection. This clonotype was observed many times. The source material was PBMCs, sampled at surgery. This TCR came from a female donor with early-stage non-small cell lung cancer. This chain links TRBV4-2 with TRBJ2-3; 11 nucleotides align to TRBD2. CDR3 region: CASSLDPGLAATGAQYF. The CDR3 region has the DNA TGTGCCAGCAGCCTTGACCCGGGACTAGCGGCTACTGGGGCGCAGTATTTT.